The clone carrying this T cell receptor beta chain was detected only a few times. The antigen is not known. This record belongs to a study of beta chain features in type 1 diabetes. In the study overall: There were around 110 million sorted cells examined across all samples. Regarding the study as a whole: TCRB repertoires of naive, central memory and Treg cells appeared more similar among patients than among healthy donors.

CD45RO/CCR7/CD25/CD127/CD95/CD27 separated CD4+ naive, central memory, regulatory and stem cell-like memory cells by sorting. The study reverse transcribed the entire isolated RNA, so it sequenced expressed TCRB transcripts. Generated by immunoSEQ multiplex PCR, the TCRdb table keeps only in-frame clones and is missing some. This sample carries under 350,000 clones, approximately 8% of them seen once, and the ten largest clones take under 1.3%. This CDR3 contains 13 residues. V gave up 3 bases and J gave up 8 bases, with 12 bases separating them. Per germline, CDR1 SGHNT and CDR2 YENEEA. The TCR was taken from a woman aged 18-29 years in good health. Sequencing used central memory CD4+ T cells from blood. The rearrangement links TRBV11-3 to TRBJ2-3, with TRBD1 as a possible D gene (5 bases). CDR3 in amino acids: CASSLPPRGTQYF. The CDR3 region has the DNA TGTGCCAGCAGCTTGCCCCCAAGGGGTACGCAGTATTTT. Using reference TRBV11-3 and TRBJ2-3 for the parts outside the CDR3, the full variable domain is EAGVVQSPRYKIIEKKQPVAFWCNPISGHNTLYWYLQNLGQGPELLIRYENEEAVDDSQLPKDRFSAERLKGVDSTLKIQPAELGDSAVYLCASSLPPRGTQYFGPGTRLTVL.